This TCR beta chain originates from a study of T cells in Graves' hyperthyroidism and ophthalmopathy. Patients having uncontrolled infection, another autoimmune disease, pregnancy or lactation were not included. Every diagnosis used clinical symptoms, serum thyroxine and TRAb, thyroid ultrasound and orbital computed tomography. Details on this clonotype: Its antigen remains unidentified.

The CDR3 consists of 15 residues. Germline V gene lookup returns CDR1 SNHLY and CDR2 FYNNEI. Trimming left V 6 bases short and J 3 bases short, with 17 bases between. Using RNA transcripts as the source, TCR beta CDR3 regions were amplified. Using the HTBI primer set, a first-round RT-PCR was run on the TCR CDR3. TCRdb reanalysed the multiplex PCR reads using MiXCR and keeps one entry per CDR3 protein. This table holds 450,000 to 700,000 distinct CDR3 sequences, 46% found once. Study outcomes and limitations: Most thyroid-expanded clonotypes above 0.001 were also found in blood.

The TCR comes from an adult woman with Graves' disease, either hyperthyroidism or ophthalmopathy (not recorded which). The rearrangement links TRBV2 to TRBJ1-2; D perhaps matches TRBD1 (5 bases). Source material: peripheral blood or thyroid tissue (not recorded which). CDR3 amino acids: CASSGRGDEDYGYTF. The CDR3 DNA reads TGTGCCAGCAGCGGACGGGGCGACGAGGACTATGGCTACACCTTC. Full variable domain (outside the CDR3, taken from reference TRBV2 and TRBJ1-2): EPEVTQTPSHQVTQMGQEVILRCVPISNHLYFYWYRQILGQKVEFLVSFYNNEISEKSEIFDDQFSVERPDGSNFTLKIRSTKLEDSAMYFCASSGRGDEDYGYTFGSGTRLTVV.